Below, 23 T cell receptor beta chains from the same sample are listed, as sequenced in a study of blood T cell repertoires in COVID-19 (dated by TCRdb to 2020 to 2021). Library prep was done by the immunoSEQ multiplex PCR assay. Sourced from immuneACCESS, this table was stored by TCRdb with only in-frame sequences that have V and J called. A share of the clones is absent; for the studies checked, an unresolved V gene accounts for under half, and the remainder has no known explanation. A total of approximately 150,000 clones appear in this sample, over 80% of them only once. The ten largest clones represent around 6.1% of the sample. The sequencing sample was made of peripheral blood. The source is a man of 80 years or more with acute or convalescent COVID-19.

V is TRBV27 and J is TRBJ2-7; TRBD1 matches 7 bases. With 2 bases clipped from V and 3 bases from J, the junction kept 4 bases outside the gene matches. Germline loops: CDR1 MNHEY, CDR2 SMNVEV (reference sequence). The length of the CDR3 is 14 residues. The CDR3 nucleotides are TGTGCCAGCAGTTTAACGGGACAGTTCTACGAGCAGTACTTC. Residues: CASSLTGQFYEQYF.

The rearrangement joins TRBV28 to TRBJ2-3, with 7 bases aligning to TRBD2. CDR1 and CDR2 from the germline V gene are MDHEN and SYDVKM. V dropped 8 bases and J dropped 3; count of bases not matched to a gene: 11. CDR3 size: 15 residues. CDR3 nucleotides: TGTGCCAGCTTGATTGGCGGGAGTGGAACAGATACGCAGTATTTT. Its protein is CASLIGGSGTDTQYF.

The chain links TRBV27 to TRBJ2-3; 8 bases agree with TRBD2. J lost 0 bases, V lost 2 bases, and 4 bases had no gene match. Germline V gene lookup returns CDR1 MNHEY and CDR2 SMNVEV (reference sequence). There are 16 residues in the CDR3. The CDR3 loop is CASSLAGGTSTDTQYF. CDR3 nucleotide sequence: TGTGCCAGCAGTTTAGCGGGGGGAACTAGCACAGATACGCAGTATTTT.

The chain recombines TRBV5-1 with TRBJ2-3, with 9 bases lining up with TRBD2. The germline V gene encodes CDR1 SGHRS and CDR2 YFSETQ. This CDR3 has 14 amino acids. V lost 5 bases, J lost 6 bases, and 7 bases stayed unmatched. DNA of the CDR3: TGCGCCAGCAGGATAGCGGGAGTAAGGGATACGCAGTATTTT. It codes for CASRIAGVRDTQYF.

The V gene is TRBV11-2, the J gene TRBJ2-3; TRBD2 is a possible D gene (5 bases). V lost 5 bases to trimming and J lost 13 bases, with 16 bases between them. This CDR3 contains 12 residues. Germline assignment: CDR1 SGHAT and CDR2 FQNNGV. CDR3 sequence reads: CASSTDFKAEYF. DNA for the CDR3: TGTGCCAGCAGCACGGACTTCAAGGCAGAGTATTTT. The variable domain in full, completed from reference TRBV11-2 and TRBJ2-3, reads EAGVAQSPRYKIIEKRQSVAFWCNPISGHATLYWYQQILGQGPKLLIQFQNNGVVDDSQLPKDRFSAERLKGVDSTLKIQPAKLEDSAVYLCASSTDFKAEYFGPGTRLTVL.

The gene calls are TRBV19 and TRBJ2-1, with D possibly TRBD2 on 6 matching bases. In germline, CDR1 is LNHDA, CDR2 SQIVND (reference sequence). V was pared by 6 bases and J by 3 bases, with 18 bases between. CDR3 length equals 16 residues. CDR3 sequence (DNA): TGTGCCAGTAGCGACCCCGGGAGTCGATTCTACAATGAGCAGTTCTTC. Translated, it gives CASSDPGSRFYNEQFF.

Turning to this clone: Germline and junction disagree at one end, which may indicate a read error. CDR3 in DNA: TGTGCCCGCAGCGTCGGGGCGGGGGGGCGGGAGGAGACCCAGTACTTC. Its protein product is CARSVGAGGREETQYF. The J gene is TRBJ2-5, the V gene TRBV9; 9 positions agree with TRBD2. CDR1 is SGDLS, CDR2 YYNGEE, per germline. CDR3 length: 16 amino acids. Full variable domain (outside the CDR3, taken from reference TRBV9 and TRBJ2-5): DSGVTQTPKHLITATGQRVTLRCSPRSGDLSVYWYQQSLDQGLQFLIQYYNGEERAKGNILERFSAQQFPDLHSELNLSSLELGDSALYFCARSVGAGGREETQYFGPGTRLLVL.

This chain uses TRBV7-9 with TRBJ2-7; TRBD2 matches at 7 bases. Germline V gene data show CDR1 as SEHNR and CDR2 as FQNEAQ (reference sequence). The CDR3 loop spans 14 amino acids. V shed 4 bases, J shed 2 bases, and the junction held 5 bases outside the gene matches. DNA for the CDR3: TGTGCCAGCAGCTCAGGACTAGTCCCCTACGAGCAGTACTTC. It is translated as CASSSGLVPYEQYF.

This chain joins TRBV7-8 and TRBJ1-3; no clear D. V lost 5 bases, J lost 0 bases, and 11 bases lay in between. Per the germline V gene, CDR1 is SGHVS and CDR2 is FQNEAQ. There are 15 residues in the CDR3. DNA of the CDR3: TGTGCCAGCAGCCTCACAATGAACTCTGGAAACACCATATATTTT. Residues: CASSLTMNSGNTIYF. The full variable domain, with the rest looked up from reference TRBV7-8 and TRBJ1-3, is GAGVSQSPRYKVAKRGQDVALRCDPISGHVSLFWYQQALGQGPEFLTYFQNEAQLDKSGLPSDRFFAERPEGSVSTLKIQRTQQEDSAVYLCASSLTMNSGNTIYFGEGSWLTVV.

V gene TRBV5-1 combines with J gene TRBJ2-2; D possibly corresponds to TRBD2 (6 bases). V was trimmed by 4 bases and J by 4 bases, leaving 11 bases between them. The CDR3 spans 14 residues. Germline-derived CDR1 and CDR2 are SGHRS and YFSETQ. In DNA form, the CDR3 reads TGCGCCAGCAGCCCCCCGGGAGTCACCGGGGAGCTGTTTTTT. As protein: CASSPPGVTGELFF.

The DNA of the CDR3 is TGTGCCAGCATGCGGGGCCAAGAGACCCAGTACTTC. Protein: CASMRGQETQYF. V and J are TRBV6-6 and TRBJ2-5; D perhaps matches TRBD2 (6 bases). The germline V and J ends were trimmed by 7 bases and 1 base, with 7 bases remaining between them. The V gene's germline CDR1 is MNHNY and CDR2 SVGAGI (reference sequence). There are 12 residues in the CDR3.

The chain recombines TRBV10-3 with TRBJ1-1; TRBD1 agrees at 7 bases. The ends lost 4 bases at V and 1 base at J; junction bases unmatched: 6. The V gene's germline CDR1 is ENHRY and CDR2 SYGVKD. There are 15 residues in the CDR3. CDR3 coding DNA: TGTGCCATCAGTGCTGAGACAGGGAGGAACACTGAAGCTTTCTTT. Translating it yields CAISAETGRNTEAFF.

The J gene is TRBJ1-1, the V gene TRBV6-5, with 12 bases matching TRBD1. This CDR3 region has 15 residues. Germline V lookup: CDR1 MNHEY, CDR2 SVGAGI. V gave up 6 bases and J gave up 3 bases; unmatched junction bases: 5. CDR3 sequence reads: CASRGQGAGDTEAFF. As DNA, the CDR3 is TGTGCCAGCAGGGGACAGGGGGCTGGCGACACTGAAGCTTTCTTT.

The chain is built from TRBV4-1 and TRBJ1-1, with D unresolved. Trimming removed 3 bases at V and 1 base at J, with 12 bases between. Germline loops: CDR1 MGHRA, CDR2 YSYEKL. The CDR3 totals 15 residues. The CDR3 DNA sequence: TGCGCCAGCAGCCACGTCGGAGGCCCGAACACTGAAGCTTTCTTT. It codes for CASSHVGGPNTEAFF.

The CDR3 here is CASSAPRDTSYEQYF. CDR3 coding DNA: TGTGCCAGTAGTGCGCCCCGGGACACCTCCTACGAGCAGTACTTC. The J gene is TRBJ2-7, the V gene TRBV19; a weak D match, TRBD1 (6 bases). V gave up 5 bases and J gave up 0 bases, with 14 bases separating them. The germline V gene has CDR1 LNHDA and CDR2 SQIVND (reference sequence). There are 15 residues in the CDR3.

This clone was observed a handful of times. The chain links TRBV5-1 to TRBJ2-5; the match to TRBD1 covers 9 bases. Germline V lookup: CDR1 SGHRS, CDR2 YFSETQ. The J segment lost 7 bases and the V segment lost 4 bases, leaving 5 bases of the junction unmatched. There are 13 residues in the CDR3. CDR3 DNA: TGCGCCAGCAGCCAGGGACAGGGAGGGACCCAGTACTTC. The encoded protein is CASSQGQGGTQYF.

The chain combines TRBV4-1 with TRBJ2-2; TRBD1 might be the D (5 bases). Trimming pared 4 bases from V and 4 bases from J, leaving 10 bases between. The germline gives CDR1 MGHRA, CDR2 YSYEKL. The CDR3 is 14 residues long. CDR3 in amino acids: CASSLSTVTGELFF. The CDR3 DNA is TGCGCCAGCAGCCTTTCGACAGTCACCGGGGAGCTGTTTTTT.

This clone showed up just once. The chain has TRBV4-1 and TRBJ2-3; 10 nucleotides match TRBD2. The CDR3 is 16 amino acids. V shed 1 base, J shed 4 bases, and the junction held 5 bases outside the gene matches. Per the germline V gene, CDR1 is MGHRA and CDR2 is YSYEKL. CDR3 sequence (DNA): TGCGCCAGCAGCCAAGCAGCGGGAGGGTATTCAGATACGCAGTATTTT. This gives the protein CASSQAAGGYSDTQYF.

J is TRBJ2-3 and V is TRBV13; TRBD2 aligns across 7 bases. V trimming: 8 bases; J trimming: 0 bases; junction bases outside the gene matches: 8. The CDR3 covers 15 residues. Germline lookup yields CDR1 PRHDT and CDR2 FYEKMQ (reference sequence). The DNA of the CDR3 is TGTGCCAGCCATAAACTAGCGAGGAGCACAGATACGCAGTATTTT. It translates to CASHKLARSTDTQYF.

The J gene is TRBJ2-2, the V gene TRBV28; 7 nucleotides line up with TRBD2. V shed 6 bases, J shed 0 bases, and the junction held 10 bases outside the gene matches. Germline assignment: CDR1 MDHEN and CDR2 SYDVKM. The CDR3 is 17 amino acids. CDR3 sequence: CASRAGSSGTNTGELFF. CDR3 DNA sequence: TGTGCCAGCAGAGCTGGATCTAGCGGTACGAACACCGGGGAGCTGTTTTTT.

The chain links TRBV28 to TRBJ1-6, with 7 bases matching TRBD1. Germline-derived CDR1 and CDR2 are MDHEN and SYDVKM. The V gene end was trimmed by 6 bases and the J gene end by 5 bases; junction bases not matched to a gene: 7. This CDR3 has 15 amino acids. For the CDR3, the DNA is TGTGCCAGCAGCTATACCGGGACAGATAATTCACCCCTCCACTTT. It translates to CASSYTGTDNSPLHF.

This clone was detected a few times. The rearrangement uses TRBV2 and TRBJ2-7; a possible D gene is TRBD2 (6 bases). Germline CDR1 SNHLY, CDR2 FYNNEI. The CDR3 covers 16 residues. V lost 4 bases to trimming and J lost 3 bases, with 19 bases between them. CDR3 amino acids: CASSVIPSAIIYEQYF. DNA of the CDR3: TGTGCCAGCAGTGTTATCCCTAGCGCTATAATCTACGAGCAGTACTTC.

The CDR3 DNA reads TGTGCCAGCAGTTTGGACGGACTCTATGGCTACACCTTC. This encodes CASSLDGLYGYTF. This chain uses TRBV28 with TRBJ1-2, with D unresolved. The germline CDR1 and CDR2 sequences are MDHEN and SYDVKM. The CDR3 runs to 13 residues. V dropped 3 bases and J dropped 4 bases, with 9 bases sitting between them.